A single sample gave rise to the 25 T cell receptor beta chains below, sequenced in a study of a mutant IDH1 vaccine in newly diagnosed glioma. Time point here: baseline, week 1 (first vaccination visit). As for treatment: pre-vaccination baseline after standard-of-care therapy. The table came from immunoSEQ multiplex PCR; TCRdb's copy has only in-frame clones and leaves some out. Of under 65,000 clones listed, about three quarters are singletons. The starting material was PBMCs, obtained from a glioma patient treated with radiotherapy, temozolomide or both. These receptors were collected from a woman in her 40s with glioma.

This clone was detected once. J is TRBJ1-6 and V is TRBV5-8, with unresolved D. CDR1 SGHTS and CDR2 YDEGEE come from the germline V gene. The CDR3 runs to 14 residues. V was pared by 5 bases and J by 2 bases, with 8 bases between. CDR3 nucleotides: TGTGCCAGCAGATATGGCGCCTATAATTCACCCCTCCACTTT. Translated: CASRYGAYNSPLHF.

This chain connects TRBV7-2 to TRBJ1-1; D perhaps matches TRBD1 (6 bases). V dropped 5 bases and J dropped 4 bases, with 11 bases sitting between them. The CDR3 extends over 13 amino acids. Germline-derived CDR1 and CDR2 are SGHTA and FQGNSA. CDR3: CASSPTGTTEAFF. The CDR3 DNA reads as TGTGCCAGCAGCCCCACAGGGACCACTGAAGCTTTCTTT.

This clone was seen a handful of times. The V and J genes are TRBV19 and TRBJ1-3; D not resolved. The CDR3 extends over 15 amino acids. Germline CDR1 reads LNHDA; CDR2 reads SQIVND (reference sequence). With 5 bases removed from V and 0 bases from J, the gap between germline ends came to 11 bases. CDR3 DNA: TGTGCCAGTAGTCAATCACAGTTCTCTGGAAACACCATATATTTT. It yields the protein CASSQSQFSGNTIYF.

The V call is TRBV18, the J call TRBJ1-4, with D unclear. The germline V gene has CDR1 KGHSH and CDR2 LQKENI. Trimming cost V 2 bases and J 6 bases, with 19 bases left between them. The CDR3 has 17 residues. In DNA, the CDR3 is TGTGCCAGCTCACCATCCGTTAGAGGAGGGCGAGATGAAAAACTGTTTTTT. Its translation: CASSPSVRGGRDEKLFF.

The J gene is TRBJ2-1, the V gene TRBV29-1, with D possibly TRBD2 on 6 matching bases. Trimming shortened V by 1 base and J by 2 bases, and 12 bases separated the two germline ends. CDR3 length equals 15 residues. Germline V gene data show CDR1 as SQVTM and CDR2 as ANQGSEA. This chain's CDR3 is CSVEGRGATYNEQFF. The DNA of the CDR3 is TGCAGCGTTGAAGGGCGCGGGGCCACCTACAATGAGCAGTTCTTC.

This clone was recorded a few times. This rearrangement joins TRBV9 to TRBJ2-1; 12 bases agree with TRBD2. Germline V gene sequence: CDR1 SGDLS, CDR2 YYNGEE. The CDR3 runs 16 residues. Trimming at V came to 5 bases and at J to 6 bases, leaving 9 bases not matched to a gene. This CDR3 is CASSPRASGGGNEQFF. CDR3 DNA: TGTGCCAGCAGTCCGAGGGCTAGCGGGGGGGGCAATGAGCAGTTCTTC.

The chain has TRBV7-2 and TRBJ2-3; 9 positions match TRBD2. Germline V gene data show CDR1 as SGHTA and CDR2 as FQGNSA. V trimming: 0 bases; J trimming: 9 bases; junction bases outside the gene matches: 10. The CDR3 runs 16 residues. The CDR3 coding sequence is TGTGCCAGCAGCTTAGCGAGGGCGGGGGGGCGCCGGACGCAGTATTTT. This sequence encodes CASSLARAGGRRTQYF.

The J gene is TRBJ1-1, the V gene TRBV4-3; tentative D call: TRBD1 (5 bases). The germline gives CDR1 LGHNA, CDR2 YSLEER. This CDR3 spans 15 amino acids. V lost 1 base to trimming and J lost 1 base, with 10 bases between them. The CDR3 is CASSQAGQGNTEAFF. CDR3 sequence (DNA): TGCGCCAGCAGCCAAGCGGGGCAGGGGAACACTGAAGCTTTCTTT.

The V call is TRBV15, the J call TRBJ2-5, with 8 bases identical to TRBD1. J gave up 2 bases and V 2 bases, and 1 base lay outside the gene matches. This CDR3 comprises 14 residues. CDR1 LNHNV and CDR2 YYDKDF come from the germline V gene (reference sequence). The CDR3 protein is CATSRRTGQETQYF. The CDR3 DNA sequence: TGTGCCACCAGCAGAAGGACAGGGCAAGAGACCCAGTACTTC.

CDR3 sequence reads: CASRDLQVESTIYF. CDR3 sequence (DNA): TGTGCCAGCAGGGATTTGCAGGTTGAGAGCACCATATATTTT. The rearrangement links TRBV6-1 to TRBJ1-3; unclear D gene. This CDR3 is built from 14 residues. The V gene's germline CDR1 is MNHNS and CDR2 SASEGT. The germline V and J ends were trimmed by 6 bases and 9 bases, with 18 bases remaining between them.

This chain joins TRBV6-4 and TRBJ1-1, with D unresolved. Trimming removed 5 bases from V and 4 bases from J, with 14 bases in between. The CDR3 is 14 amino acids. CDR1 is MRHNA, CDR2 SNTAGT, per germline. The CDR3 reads CASSPSSIRTEAFF. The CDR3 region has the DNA TGTGCCAGCAGTCCATCCAGTATCCGCACTGAAGCTTTCTTT.

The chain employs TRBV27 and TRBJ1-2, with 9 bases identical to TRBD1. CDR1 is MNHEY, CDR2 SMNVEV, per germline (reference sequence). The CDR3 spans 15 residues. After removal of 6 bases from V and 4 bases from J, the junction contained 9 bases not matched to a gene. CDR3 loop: CASRPGQGTLYGYTF. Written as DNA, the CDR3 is TGTGCCAGCAGGCCGGGACAGGGAACCCTCTATGGCTACACCTTC.

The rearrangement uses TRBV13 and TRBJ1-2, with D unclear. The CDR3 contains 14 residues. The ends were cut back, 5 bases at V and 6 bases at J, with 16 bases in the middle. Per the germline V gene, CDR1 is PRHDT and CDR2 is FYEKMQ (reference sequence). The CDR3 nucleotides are TGTGCCAGCAGCGCACAGACACTAGCTGATGGCTACACCTTC. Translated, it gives CASSAQTLADGYTF.

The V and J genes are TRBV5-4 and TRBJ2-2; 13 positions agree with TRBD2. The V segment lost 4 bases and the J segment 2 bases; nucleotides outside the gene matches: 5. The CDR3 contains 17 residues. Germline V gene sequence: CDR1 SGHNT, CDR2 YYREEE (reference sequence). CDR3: CASSHGLAGANTGELFF. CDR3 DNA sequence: TGTGCCAGCAGCCACGGACTAGCGGGGGCCAACACCGGGGAGCTGTTTTTT.

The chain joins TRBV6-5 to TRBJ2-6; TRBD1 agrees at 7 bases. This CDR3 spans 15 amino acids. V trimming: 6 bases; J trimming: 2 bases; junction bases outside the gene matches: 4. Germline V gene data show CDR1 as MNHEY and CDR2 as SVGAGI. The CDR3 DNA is TGTGCCAGCAGCCCCACAGGGGCTGGGGCCAACGTCCTGACTTTC. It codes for CASSPTGAGANVLTF.

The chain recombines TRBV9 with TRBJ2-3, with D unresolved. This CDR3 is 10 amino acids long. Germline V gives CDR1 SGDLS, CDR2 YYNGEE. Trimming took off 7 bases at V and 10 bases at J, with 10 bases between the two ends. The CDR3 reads CASGKAPQYF. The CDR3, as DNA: TGTGCCAGCGGTAAGGCGCCGCAGTATTTT.

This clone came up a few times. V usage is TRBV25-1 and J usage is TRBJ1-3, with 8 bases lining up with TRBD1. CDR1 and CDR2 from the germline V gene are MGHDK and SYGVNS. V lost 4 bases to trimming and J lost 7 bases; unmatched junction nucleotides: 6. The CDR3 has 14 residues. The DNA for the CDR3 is TGTGCCAGCAGTGCACAGGGGGATGGGAACACCATATATTTT. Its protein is CASSAQGDGNTIYF.

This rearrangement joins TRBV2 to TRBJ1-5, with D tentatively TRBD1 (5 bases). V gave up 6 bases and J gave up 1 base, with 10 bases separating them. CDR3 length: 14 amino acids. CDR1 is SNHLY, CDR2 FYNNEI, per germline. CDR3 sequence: CASRAGLSNQPQHF. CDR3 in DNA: TGTGCCAGCAGGGCAGGGTTGAGCAATCAGCCCCAGCATTTT.

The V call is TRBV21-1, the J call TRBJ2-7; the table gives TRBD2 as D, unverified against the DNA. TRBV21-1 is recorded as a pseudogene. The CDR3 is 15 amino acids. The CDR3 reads CASILDREKGNEQYF. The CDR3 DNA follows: TGTGCCAGCATCCTGGACCGGGAAAAGGGTAACGAGCAGTACTTC.

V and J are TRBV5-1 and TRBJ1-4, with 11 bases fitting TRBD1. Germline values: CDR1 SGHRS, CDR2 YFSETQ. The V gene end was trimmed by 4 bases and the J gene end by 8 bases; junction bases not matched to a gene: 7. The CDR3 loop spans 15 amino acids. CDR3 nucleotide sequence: TGCGCCAGCAGCCGGGACAGGGGGGATTTGGAAAAACTGTTTTTT. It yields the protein CASSRDRGDLEKLFF.

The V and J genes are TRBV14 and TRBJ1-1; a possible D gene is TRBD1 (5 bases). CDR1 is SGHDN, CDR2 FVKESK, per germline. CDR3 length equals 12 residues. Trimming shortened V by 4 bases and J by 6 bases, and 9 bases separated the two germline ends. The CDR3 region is CASSRTGPEAFF. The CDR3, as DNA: TGTGCCAGCAGCCGTACAGGTCCTGAAGCTTTCTTT.

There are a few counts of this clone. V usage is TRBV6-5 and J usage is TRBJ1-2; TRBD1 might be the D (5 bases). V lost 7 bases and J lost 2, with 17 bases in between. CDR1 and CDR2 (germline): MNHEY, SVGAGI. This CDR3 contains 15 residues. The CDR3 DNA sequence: TGTGCCAGCAACTCAGACCGGGGGGGGAACTATGGCTACACCTTC. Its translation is CASNSDRGGNYGYTF.

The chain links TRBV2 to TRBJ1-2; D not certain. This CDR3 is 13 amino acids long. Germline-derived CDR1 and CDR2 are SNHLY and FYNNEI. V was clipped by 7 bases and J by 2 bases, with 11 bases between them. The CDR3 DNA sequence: TGTGCCAGCAATCAAGACGGAAACTATGGCTACACCTTC. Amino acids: CASNQDGNYGYTF.

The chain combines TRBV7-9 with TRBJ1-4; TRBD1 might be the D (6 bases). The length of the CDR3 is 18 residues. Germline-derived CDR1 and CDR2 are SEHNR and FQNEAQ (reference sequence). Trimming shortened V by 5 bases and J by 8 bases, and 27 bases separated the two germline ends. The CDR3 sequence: CASSPRFPQQGEREKLFF. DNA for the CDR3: TGTGCCAGCAGCCCCCGTTTCCCCCAACAGGGTGAGCGGGAAAAACTGTTTTTT.

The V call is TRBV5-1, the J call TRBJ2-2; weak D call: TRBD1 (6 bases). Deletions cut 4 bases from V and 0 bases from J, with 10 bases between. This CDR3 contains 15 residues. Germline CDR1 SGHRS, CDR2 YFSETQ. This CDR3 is CASSLGTSNTGELFF. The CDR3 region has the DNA TGCGCCAGCAGCCTAGGGACATCGAACACCGGGGAGCTGTTTTTT.